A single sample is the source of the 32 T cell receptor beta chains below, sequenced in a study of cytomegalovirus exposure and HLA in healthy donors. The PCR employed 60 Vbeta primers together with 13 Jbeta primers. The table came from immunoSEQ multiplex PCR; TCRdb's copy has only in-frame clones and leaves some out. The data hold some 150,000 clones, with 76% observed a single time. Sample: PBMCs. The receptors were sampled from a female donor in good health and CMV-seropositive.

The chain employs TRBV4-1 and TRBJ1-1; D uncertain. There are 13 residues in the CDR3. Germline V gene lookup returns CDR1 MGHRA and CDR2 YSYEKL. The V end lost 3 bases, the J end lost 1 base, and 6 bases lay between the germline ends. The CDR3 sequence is CASSQLANTEAFF. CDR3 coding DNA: TGCGCCAGCAGCCAGTTAGCGAACACTGAAGCTTTCTTT.

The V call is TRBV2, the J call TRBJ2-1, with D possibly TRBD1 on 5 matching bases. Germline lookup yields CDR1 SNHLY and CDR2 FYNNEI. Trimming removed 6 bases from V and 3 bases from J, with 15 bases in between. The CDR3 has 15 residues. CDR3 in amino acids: CASRETESYYNEQFF. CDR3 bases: TGTGCCAGCAGGGAGACAGAGAGCTACTACAATGAGCAGTTCTTC.

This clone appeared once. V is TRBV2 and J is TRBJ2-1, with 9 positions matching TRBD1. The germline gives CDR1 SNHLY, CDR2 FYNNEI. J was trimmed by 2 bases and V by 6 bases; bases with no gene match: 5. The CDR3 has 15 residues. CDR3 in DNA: TGTGCCAGCAGGATGGACAGGGGTGCCTACAATGAGCAGTTCTTC. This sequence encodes CASRMDRGAYNEQFF.

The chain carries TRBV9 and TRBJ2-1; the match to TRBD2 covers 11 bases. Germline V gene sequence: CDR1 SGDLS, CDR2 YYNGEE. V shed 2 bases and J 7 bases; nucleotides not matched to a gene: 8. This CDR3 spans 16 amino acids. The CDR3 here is CASSVTGTSGANEQFF. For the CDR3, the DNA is TGTGCCAGCAGCGTTACAGGGACTAGCGGAGCAAATGAGCAGTTCTTC.

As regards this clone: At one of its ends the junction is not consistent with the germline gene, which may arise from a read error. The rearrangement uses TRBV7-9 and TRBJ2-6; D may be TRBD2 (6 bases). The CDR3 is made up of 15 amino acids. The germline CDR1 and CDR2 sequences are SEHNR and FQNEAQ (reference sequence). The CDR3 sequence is CSSSLGLTGANVLTF. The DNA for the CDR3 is TGTTCCAGCAGCCTTGGACTAACTGGGGCCAACGTCCTGACTTTC.

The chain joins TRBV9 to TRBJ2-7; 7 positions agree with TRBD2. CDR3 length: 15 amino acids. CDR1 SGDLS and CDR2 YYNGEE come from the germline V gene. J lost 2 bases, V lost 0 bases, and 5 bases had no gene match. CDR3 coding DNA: TGTGCCAGCAGCGTAGAGGCGGGAGACACCTACGAGCAGTACTTC. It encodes CASSVEAGDTYEQYF.

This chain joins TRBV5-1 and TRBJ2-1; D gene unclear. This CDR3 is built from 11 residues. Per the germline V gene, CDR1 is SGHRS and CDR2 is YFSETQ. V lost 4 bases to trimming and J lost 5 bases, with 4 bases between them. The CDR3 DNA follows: TGCGCCAGCAGCCAAAACAATGAGCAGTTCTTC. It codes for CASSQNNEQFF.

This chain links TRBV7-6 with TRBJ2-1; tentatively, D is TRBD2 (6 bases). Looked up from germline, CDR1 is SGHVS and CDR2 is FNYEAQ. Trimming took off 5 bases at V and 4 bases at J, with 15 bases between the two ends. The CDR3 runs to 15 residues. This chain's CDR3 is CASSARWDSYNEQFF. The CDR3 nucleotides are TGTGCCAGCAGCGCTAGATGGGACTCATACAATGAGCAGTTCTTC.

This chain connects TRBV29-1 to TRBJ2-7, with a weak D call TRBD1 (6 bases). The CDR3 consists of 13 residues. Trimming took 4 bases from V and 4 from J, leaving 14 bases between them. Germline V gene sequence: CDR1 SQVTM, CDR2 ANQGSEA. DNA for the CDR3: TGCAGCGTTGCCCCAGGGGAATGGTACGAGCAGTACTTC. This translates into CSVAPGEWYEQYF.

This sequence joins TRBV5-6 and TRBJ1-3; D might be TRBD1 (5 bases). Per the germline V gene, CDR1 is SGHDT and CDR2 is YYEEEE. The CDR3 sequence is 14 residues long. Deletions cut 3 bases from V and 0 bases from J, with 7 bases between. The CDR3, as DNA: TGTGCCAGCAGCTGGGGGGGCTCTGGAAACACCATATATTTT. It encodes CASSWGGSGNTIYF.

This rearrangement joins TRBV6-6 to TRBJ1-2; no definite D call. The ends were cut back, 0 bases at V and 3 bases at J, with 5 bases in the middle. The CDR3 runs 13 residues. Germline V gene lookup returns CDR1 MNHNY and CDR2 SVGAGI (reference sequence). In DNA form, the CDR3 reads TGTGCCAGCAGTTACTCGAGTGACTATGGCTACACCTTC. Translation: CASSYSSDYGYTF.

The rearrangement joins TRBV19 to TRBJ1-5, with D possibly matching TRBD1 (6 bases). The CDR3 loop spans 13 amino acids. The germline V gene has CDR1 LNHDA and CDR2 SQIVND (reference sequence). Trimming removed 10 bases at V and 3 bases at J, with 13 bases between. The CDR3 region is CATKQGNNQPQHF. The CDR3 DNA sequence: TGTGCCACCAAACAGGGTAACAATCAGCCCCAGCATTTT.

The DNA of the CDR3 is TGTGCCAGCAGCTTAAGGACTAGCGGTCTGAATGAGCAGTTCTTC. This translates into CASSLRTSGLNEQFF. The chain employs TRBV11-2 and TRBJ2-1, with 10 bases fitting TRBD2. Germline trimming cut 2 bases from V and 7 bases from J; bases unmatched to any gene: 5. Germline V lookup: CDR1 SGHAT, CDR2 FQNNGV. The CDR3 is 15 residues long.

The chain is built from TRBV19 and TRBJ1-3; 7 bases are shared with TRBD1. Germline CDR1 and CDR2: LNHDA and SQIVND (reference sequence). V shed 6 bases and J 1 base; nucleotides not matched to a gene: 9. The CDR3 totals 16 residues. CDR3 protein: CASRRQGRSSGNTIYF. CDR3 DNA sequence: TGTGCCAGTAGGAGACAGGGTAGGAGTTCTGGAAACACCATATATTTT.

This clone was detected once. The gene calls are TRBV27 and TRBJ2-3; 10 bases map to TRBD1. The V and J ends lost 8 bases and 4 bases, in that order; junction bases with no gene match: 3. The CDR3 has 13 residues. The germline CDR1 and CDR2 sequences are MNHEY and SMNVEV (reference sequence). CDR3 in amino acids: CASRDRGPDTQYF. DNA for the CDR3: TGTGCCAGCCGGGACAGGGGTCCAGATACGCAGTATTTT.

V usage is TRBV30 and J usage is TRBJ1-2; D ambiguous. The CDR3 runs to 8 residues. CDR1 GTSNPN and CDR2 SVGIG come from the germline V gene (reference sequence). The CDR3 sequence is CPDYGYTF. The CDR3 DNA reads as TGTCCGGACTATGGCTACACCTTC. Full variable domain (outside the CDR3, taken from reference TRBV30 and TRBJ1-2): SQTIHQWPATLVQPVGSPLSLECTVEGTSNPNLYWYRQAAGRGLQLLFYSVGIGQISSEVPQNLSASRPQDRQFILSSKKLLLSDSGFYLCPDYGYTFGSGTRLTVV.

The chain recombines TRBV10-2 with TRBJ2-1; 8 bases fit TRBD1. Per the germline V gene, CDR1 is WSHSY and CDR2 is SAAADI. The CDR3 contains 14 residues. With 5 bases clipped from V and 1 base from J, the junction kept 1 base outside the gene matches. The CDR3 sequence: CASSRTGSYNEQFF. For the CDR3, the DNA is TGCGCCAGCAGTCGGACAGGGTCCTACAATGAGCAGTTCTTC.

The chain's CDR3 is CASQTGTDTQYF. The CDR3 nucleotides are TGTGCCAGCCAGACAGGGACAGATACGCAGTATTTT. This sequence joins TRBV28 and TRBJ2-3; 7 positions agree with TRBD1. Germline V gene data show CDR1 as MDHEN and CDR2 as SYDVKM. The CDR3 is 12 residues long. Trimming removed 8 bases from V and 3 bases from J; junction bases left unmatched: 2. Combining the CDR3 with reference TRBV28 and TRBJ2-3 gives the whole variable domain DVKVTQSSRYLVKRTGEKVFLECVQDMDHENMFWYRQDPGLGLRLIYFSYDVKMKEKGDIPEGYSVSREKKERFSLILESASTNQTSMYLCASQTGTDTQYFGPGTRLTVL.

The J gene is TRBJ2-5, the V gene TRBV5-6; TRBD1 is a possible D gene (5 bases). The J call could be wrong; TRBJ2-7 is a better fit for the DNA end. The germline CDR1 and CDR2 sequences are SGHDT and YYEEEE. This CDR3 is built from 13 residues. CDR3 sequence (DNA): TGTGCCAGCAGCGCGGACACCCACTACGAGCAGTACTTC. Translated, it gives CASSADTHYEQYF.

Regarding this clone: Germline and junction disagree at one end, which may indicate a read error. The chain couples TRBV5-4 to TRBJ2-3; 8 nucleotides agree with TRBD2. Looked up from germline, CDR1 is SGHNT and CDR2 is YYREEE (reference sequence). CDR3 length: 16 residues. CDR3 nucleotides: TGTGCCAGCAGCTTGCAAACCAGCGGGAGCACGGATACGCAGTATTTT. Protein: CASSLQTSGSTDTQYF.

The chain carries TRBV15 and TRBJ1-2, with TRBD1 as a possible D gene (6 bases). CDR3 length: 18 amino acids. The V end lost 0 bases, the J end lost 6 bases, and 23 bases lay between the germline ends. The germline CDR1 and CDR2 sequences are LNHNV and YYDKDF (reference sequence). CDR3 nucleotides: TGTGCCACCAGCAGAGATTATGGCAGGGGACCGGCCCGAAATGGCTACACCTTC. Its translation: CATSRDYGRGPARNGYTF.

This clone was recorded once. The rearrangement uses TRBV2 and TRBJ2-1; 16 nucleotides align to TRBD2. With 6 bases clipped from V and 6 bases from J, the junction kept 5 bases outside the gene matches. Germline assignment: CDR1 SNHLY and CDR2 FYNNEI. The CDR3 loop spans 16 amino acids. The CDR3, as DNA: TGTGCCAGCAGGGGAGGGACTAGCGGGAGGGGCAATGAGCAGTTCTTC. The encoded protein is CASRGGTSGRGNEQFF.

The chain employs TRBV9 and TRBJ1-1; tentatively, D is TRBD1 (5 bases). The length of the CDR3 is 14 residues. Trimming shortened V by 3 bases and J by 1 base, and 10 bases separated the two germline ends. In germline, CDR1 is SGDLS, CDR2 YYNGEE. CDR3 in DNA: TGTGCCAGCAGCGACGCGGGGGGGAACACTGAAGCTTTCTTT. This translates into CASSDAGGNTEAFF. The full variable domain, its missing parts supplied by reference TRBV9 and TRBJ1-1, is DSGVTQTPKHLITATGQRVTLRCSPRSGDLSVYWYQQSLDQGLQFLIQYYNGEERAKGNILERFSAQQFPDLHSELNLSSLELGDSALYFCASSDAGGNTEAFFGQGTRLTVV.

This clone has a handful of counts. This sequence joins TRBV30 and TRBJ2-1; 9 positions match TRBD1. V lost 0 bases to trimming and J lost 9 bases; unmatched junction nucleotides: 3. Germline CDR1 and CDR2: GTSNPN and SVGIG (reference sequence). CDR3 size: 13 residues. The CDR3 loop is CAWSVQGAGEQFF. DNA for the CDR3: TGTGCCTGGAGTGTACAGGGGGCGGGTGAGCAGTTCTTC.

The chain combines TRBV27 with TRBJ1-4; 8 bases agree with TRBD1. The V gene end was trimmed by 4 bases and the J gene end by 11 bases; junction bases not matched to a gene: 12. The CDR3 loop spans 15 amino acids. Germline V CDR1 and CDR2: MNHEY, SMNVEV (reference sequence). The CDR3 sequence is CASSSDRGGIGKLFF. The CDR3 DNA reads TGTGCCAGCAGTTCCGACAGGGGAGGAATCGGGAAACTGTTTTTT.

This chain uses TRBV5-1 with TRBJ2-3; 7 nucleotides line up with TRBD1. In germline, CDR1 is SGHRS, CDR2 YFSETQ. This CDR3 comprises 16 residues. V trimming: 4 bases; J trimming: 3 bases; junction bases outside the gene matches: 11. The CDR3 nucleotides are TGCGCCAGCAGCCTCCCCACAGGGGAAAGGACAGATACGCAGTATTTT. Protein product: CASSLPTGERTDTQYF.

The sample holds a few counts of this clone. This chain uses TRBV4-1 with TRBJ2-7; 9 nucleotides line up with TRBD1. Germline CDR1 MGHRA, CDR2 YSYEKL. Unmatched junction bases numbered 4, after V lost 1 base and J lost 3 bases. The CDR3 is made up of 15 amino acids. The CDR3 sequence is CASSQGGDRVYEQYF. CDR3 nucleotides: TGCGCCAGCAGCCAAGGGGGGGACAGGGTCTACGAGCAGTACTTC.

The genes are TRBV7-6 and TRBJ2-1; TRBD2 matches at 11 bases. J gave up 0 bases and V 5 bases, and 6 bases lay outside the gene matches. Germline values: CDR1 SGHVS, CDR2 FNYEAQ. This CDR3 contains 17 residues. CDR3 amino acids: CASSPGLAGVSYNEQFF. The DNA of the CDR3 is TGTGCCAGCAGCCCCGGACTAGCGGGTGTCTCCTACAATGAGCAGTTCTTC.

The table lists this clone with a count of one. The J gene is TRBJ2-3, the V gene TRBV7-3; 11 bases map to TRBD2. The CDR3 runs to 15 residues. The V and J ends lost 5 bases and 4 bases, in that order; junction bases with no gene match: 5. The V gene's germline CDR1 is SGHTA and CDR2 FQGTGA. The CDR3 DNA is TGTGCCAGCAGCCCGGGACTAGCGGAGGCAGATACGCAGTATTTT. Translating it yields CASSPGLAEADTQYF.

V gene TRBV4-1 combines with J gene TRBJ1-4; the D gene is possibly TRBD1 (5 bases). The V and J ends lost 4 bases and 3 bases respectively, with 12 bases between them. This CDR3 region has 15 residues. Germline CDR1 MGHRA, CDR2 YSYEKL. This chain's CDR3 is CASSPMARANEKLFF. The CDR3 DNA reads TGCGCCAGCAGCCCTATGGCCAGGGCTAATGAAAAACTGTTTTTT.

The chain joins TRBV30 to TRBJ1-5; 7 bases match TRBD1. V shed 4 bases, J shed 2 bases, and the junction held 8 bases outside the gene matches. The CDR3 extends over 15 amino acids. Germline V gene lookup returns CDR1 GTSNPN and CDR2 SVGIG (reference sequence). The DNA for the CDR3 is TGTGCCTGGACACAGGGGAGTTATCGCAATCAGCCCCAGCATTTT. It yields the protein CAWTQGSYRNQPQHF.

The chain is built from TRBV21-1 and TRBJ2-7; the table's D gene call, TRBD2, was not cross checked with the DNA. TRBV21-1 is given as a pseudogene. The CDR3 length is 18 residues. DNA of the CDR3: TGTGCCAGCAGCTCGCCAAGAATGAAGCGGGAGGCGTCCTACGAGCAGTACTTC. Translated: CASSSPRMKREASYEQYF.